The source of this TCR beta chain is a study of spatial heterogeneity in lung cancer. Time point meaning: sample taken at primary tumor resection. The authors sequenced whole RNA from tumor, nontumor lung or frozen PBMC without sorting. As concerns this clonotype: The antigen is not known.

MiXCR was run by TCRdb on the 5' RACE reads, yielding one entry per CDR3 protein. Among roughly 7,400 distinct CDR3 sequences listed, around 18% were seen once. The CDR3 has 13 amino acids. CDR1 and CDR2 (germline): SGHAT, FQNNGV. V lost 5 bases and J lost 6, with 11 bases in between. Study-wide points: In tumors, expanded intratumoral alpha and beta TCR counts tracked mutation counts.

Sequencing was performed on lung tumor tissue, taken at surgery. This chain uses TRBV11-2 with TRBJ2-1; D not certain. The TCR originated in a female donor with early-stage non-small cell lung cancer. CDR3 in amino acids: CASSPSNSNEQFF. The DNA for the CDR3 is TGTGCCAGCAGCCCGTCCAACAGCAATGAGCAGTTCTTC. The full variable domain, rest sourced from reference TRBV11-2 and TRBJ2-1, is EAGVAQSPRYKIIEKRQSVAFWCNPISGHATLYWYQQILGQGPKLLIQFQNNGVVDDSQLPKDRFSAERLKGVDSTLKIQPAKLEDSAVYLCASSPSNSNEQFFGPGTRLTVL.